This T cell receptor beta chain was obtained from a study of T-cell reconstitution after alpha-beta-depleted transplantation in children. Germline V gives CDR1 LGHNA, CDR2 YSLEER. The CDR3 loop spans 14 amino acids. Concerning this clonotype itself: Germline is not matched at one junction end, which may reflect a read error.

Unique molecular identifiers were used to barcode this TCRbeta library. TCRdb re-called the PCR reads through MiXCR, storing one row per CDR3 protein. This sample has roughly 590,000 distinct CDR3 sequences, with approximately 15% found just once. The gene calls are TRBV4-3 and TRBJ2-1; 8 nucleotides match TRBD2. The receptor comes from a human donor who donated a stem cell graft to a child with acute myeloid leukemia. Source: PBMCs from the stem cell graft donor, taken from the stem cell graft. CDR3 nucleotide sequence: TGCGCCAGCAGCCAAGATCTGCGGGGGGCTAACTGGGGCTTC. Amino acid sequence: CASSQDLRGANWGF.